The clone carrying this T cell receptor beta chain was observed at least ten times. Antigen: not known. The source of the sample is a study of identical twins. Points from the study as a whole: Rather than following the same donors, the conclusions depended on cross-sectional statistical analysis.

Every sampled donor was Caucasian and healthy. TCRdb ran MiXCR on the 5' RACE reads and lists one entry per CDR3 protein. In the table there are roughly 690,000 distinct CDR3 sequences, approximately 6.1% of which are singletons. The CDR3 spans 15 residues. Trimming shortened V by 3 bases and J by 5 bases, and 14 bases separated the two germline ends. V usage is TRBV12-3 or TRBV12-4 and J usage is TRBJ2-1; D is undetermined. What was sequenced was naive T cells sorted from blood. This clonotype was obtained from a young man in good health. CDR3 residues: CASSFPVNTNNEQFF. In nucleotides, the CDR3 is TGTGCCAGCAGTTTTCCAGTAAACACCAACAATGAGCAGTTCTTC.